Sequencing of this TCR beta chain was carried out in a study of T cells expressing NK-cell markers. Study results and limitations: Four of the donors also had these clonotypes leading their CD3+CD56-NKG2C+ fraction.

On this clonotype: The antigen is not known.

TCRdb reprocessed the 5' RACE reads and keeps a single row for each CDR3 protein, giving no DNA. The sample's table shows approximately 550,000 distinct CDR3 sequences. The source of this sequence is a young man in good health. The sequencing sample was made of blood T cells: a sorted CD56 or NKG2C T cell subset, CD4+ or CD8+ T cells, or bulk PBMC T cells (not recorded which).

CDR3 loop: CSARDLSRATNEQFF. This chain joins TRBV20-1 and TRBJ2-1; TCRdb names TRBD1, which stays unverified in the absence of DNA. The CDR3 is made up of 15 amino acids. Germline V CDR1 and CDR2: DFQATT, SNEGSKA (reference sequence).